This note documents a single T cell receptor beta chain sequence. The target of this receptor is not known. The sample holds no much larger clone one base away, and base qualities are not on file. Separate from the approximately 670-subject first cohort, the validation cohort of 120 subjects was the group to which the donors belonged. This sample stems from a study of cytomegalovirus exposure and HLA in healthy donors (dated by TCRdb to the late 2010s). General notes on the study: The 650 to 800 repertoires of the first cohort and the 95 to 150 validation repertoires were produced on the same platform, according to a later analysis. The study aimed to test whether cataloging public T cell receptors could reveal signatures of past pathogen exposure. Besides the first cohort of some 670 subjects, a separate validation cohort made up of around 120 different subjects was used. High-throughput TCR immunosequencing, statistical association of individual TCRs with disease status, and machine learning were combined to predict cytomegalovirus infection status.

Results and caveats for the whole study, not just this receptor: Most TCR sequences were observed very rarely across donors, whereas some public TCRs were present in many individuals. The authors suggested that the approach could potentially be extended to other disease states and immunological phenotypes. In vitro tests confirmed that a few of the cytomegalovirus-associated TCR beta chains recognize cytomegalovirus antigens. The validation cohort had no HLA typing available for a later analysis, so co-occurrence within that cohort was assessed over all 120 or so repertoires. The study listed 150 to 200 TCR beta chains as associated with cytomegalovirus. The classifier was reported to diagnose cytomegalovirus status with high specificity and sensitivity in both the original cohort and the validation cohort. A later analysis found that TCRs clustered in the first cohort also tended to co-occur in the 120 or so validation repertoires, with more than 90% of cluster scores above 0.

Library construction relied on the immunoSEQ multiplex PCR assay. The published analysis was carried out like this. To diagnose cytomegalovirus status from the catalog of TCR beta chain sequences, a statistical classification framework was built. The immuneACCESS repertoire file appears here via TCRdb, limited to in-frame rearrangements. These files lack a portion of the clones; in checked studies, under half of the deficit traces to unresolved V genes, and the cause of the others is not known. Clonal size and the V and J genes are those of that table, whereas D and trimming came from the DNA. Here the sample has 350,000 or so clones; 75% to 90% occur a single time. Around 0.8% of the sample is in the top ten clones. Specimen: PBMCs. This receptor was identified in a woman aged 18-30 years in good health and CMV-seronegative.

The CDR3 corresponds to CASSQLHGGPNEKLFF. The DNA sequence follows: TGCGCCAGCAGCCAATTACACGGGGGTCCTAATGAAAAACTGTTTTTT. Recombination linked TRBV4-3 to TRBJ1-4, with a weak D call of TRBD1 (5 bases match). CDR1 and CDR2, per the germline V gene, are LGHNA and YSLEER. From the cysteine up to the phenylalanine, the CDR3 has a length of 16 residues. Kept here is only the CDR3 DNA, which spans 48 bases and is read in frame from base 1. V sheds 2 bases and J sheds 3 bases, leaving 13 bases between their ends.